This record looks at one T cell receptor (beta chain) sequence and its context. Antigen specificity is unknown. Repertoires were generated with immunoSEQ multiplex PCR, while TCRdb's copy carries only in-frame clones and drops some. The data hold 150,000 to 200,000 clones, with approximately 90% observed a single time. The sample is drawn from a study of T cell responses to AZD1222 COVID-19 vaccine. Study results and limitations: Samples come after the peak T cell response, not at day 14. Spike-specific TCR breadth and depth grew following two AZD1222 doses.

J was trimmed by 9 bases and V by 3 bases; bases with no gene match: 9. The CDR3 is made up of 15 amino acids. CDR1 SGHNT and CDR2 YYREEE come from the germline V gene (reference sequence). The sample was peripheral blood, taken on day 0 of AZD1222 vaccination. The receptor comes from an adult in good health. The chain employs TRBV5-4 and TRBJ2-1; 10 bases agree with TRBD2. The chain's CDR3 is CASSSPSGRQSEQFF. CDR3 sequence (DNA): TGTGCCAGCAGCTCACCTAGCGGGAGACAGAGTGAGCAGTTCTTC.